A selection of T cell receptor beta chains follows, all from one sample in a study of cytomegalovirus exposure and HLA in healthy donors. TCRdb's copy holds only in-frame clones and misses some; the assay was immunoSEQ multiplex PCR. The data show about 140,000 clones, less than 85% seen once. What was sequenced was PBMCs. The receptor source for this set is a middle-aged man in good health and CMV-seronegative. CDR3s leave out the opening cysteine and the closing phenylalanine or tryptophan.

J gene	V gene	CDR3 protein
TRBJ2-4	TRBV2	ASSERQGEWIQY
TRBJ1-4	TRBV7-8	ASSLGAWAVEKLF
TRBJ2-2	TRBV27	ASSPSEAGELF
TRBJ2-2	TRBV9	ASSLFPGTPSTGELF
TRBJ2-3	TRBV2	ASRRGPSTDTQY
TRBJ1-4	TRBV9	ASSVGQGNEKLF
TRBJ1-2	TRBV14	ASSPYRTVLYGYT
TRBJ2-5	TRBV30	AWSVRQGETQY
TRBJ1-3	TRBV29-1	SAEQGTGNTIY
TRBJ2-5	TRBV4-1	ASSPRGARETQY
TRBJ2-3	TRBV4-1	ASSQALRGTDTQY
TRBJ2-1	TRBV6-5	ASSYQAGGRNEQF
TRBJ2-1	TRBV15	ATSRGYGRTYNEQF
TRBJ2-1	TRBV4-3	ASSQDGARQGGNEQF
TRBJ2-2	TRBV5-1	ASSPQGITGELF
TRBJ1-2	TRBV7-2	ASSTRQGSMTRGYT
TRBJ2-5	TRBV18	ASSPSGETQY
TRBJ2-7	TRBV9	ASSVAGASYEQY
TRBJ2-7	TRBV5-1	ASRGSGTYEQY
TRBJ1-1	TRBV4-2	ASSHLDRGGTEAF
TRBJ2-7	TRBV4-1	ASRTSDAVQEQY
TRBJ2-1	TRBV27	ASTPGSRGNEQF
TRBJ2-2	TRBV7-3	ASSLKGQGANGELF
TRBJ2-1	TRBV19	ASSISAGVHNEQF
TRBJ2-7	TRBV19	ASGTGEQY
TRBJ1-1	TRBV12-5	ASGFGENTEAF